The T cell receptor beta chain described here comes from a study of beta chain features in type 1 diabetes. Expressed TCRB transcripts were sequenced because the entire RNA isolate underwent reverse transcription. Around 3.5 million reads on average were seen across naive, central memory and regulatory T cell samples. Repertoires were generated with immunoSEQ multiplex PCR, while TCRdb's copy carries only in-frame clones and drops some. The data show around 280,000 clones, approximately 15% seen once. CDR3 length equals 15 residues. The ends were cut back, 6 bases at V and 1 base at J, with 15 bases in the middle. Germline V gene lookup returns CDR1 MNHEY and CDR2 SMNVEV (reference sequence). To note about this clone: Its antigen is not known.

Study outcomes and limitations: All four CD4+ subsets of Type 1 diabetes patients contained TCRB CDR3s that were moderately but significantly shorter.

V gene TRBV27 combines with J gene TRBJ1-1, with D perhaps TRBD1 (5 bases). The specimen sequenced was naive CD4+ T cells from blood. This TCR came from a young man with type 1 diabetes. The CDR3 coding sequence is TGTGCCAGCAGCCTATTAGGGGAGGCGAACACTGAAGCTTTCTTT. Its translation is CASSLLGEANTEAFF.